This passage covers 20 T cell receptor beta chains from one sample sequenced in a study of blood T cells in healthy people across ages (dated by TCRdb to 2013 to 2016). Receptors were amplified or captured by 5' RACE. The reads were generated on an Illumina HiSeq 2500. A second roughly 6 to 12 cycle PCR used a sample-barcoded 5' primer and a J-beta primer mix. TCRdb cleaned the public reads at Q25 with fastp, built clones with MiXCR and kept in-frame beta chains. Entries that share a CDR3 protein sequence are merged under the most common genes and DNA. The sample includes approximately 780,000 distinct CDR3 sequences, with around a quarter observed a single time. The top ten hold around 2.9% of the sample. These same data were also listed under a study on T cells of mothers and their children.

Input material: blood. The source of these receptors is a boy under 18 in good health.

This clonotype has just a few counts. This rearrangement joins TRBV20-1 to TRBJ2-7, with TRBD1 matching 8 bases. Losses at the gene ends were 4 bases for V and 2 bases for J; bases not matched to a gene: 1. Germline CDR1 is DFQATT and CDR2 is SNEGSKA (reference sequence). This CDR3 region has 12 residues. CDR3 DNA sequence: TGCAGTGCTACGACAGGGGCCTACGAGCAGTACTTC. It specifies CSATTGAYEQYF.

This clonotype has only a few counts. The rearrangement uses TRBV7-9 and TRBJ1-4, with 9 nucleotides matching TRBD1. The CDR3 totals 14 residues. V gave up 5 bases and J gave up 8 bases; unmatched junction bases: 6. In germline, CDR1 is SEHNR, CDR2 FQNEAQ (reference sequence). DNA of the CDR3: TGTGCCAGCAGCGGGACAGGGAAAGGAGAAAAACTGTTTTTT. It is translated as CASSGTGKGEKLFF.

The rearrangement joins TRBV9 to TRBJ2-7, with a tentative D call TRBD1 (6 bases). CDR1 is SGDLS and CDR2 is YYNGEE in the germline V gene. V was clipped by 3 bases and J by 6 bases, with 16 bases between them. This CDR3 is built from 14 residues. CDR3 in DNA: TGTGCCAGCAGCGAGGACAGCATGACCGGCGAGCAGTACTTC. It encodes CASSEDSMTGEQYF.

This chain connects TRBV9 to TRBJ1-1; D is unresolved. V lost 2 bases and J 1 base, leaving 9 bases between the germline ends. This CDR3 spans 14 amino acids. From germline, CDR1 is SGDLS and CDR2 YYNGEE. CDR3 nucleotides: TGTGCCAGCAGCGTCGGGAATAAGAACACTGAAGCTTTCTTT. Translation gives CASSVGNKNTEAFF.

This clonotype was seen a few times. The chain uses TRBV28 and TRBJ2-3, with D maybe TRBD1 (6 bases). CDR1 is MDHEN, CDR2 SYDVKM, per germline. V was trimmed by 3 bases and J by 4 bases, leaving 14 bases between them. The CDR3 is made up of 15 amino acids. This chain's CDR3 is CASSLQGSGSDTQYF. The CDR3, as DNA: TGTGCCAGCAGTTTGCAGGGGAGCGGTTCAGATACGCAGTATTTT.

CDR3 amino acids: CASSSPSGGSSTDTQYF. The CDR3 nucleotides are TGTGCCAGCAGCTCCCCTAGCGGGGGATCTAGCACAGATACGCAGTATTTT. V is TRBV7-8 and J is TRBJ2-3; 10 bases match TRBD2. Germline V CDR1 and CDR2: SGHVS, FQNEAQ. This CDR3 comprises 17 residues. Unmatched junction bases numbered 7, after V lost 4 bases and J lost 0 bases.

This rearrangement joins TRBV5-1 to TRBJ2-2; weak D call: TRBD1 (6 bases). The CDR3 runs to 16 residues. V was pared by 6 bases and J by 0 bases, with 15 bases between. Germline values: CDR1 SGHRS, CDR2 YFSETQ. The DNA for the CDR3 is TGCGCCAGCACCACCCAGGGACACGCGAACACCGGGGAGCTGTTTTTT. Encoded protein: CASTTQGHANTGELFF.

This clonotype has a handful of counts. The chain employs TRBV6-5 and TRBJ1-2, with TRBD1 matching 7 bases. Trimming cost V 5 bases and J 4 bases; bases outside gene matches: 7. CDR1 is MNHEY, CDR2 SVGAGI, per germline. CDR3 length: 14 residues. CDR3 sequence: CASSDPTGRYGYTF. The CDR3, as DNA: TGTGCCAGCAGTGACCCGACAGGGCGCTATGGCTACACCTTC.

In its sample, this clonotype was seen a few times. The chain employs TRBV19 and TRBJ1-4; no reliable D call. V lost 6 bases and J 5 bases, leaving 19 bases between the germline ends. CDR1 is LNHDA and CDR2 is SQIVND in the germline V gene (reference sequence). The CDR3 covers 16 residues. DNA of the CDR3: TGTGCCAGTAGAACCCAACAAGCCCGGGAGAATGAAAAACTGTTTTTT. Translating it yields CASRTQQARENEKLFF. Looking up the rest from reference TRBV19 and TRBJ1-4 gives the full variable domain: DGGITQSPKYLFRKEGQNVTLSCEQNLNHDAMYWYRQDPGQGLRLIYYSQIVNDFQKGDIAEGYSVSREKKESFPLTVTSAQKNPTAFYLCASRTQQARENEKLFFGSGTQLSVL.

The chain employs TRBV3-1 and TRBJ2-4; 11 bases agree with TRBD2. The CDR3 covers 19 residues. From germline, CDR1 is LGHDT and CDR2 YNNKEL (reference sequence). V was pared by 0 bases and J by 0 bases, with 7 bases of the junction left unmatched. CDR3 bases: TGTGCCAGCAGCCAAGAAACAACTAGCGGGGGTCTAGCCAAAAACATTCAGTACTTC. It encodes CASSQETTSGGLAKNIQYF.

V gene TRBV6-5 combines with J gene TRBJ2-4; TRBD1 matches at 11 bases. The germline gives CDR1 MNHEY, CDR2 SVGAGI. CDR3 length equals 16 residues. J gave up 10 bases and V 2 bases, and 10 bases lay outside the gene matches. The CDR3 region has the DNA TGTGCCAGCAGTTACAGGGGGACAGGGGGTTCAGGAATTCAGTACTTC. It translates to CASSYRGTGGSGIQYF.

V is TRBV6-2 or TRBV6-3 and J is TRBJ1-5, with D tentatively TRBD1 (5 bases). The V end lost 1 base, the J end lost 2 bases, and 15 bases lay between the germline ends. This CDR3 contains 17 residues. In germline, CDR1 is MNHEY, CDR2 SVGEGT. CDR3 amino acids: CASSYLIRDPRNQPQHF. The CDR3 DNA reads as TGTGCCAGCAGTTACTTGATCCGGGACCCACGCAATCAGCCCCAGCATTTT.

In its sample, this clonotype was seen a few times. This chain joins TRBV7-9 and TRBJ1-4; D might be TRBD1 (5 bases). V shed 3 bases and J shed 8 bases, with 16 bases lying between them. The CDR3 is 15 residues long. CDR1 and CDR2 (germline): SEHNR, FQNEAQ (reference sequence). The CDR3, as DNA: TGTGCCAGCAGCTTTAATGGGGGAACCGACGAAAAACTGTTTTTT. Amino acids: CASSFNGGTDEKLFF.

The J gene is TRBJ2-5, the V gene TRBV9; 15 bases map to TRBD2. The CDR3 extends over 16 amino acids. The J segment lost 5 bases and the V segment lost 3 bases, leaving 5 bases of the junction unmatched. The germline V gene has CDR1 SGDLS and CDR2 YYNGEE. The CDR3 sequence is CASSGGLAGGRETQYF. CDR3 coding DNA: TGTGCCAGCAGCGGGGGACTAGCGGGGGGTCGGGAGACCCAGTACTTC. The complete variable domain, with remaining parts taken from reference TRBV9 and TRBJ2-5, reads DSGVTQTPKHLITATGQRVTLRCSPRSGDLSVYWYQQSLDQGLQFLIQYYNGEERAKGNILERFSAQQFPDLHSELNLSSLELGDSALYFCASSGGLAGGRETQYFGPGTRLLVL.

This clonotype was picked up a small number of times. V usage is TRBV9 and J usage is TRBJ2-7; TRBD2 matches at 13 bases. Germline V gene lookup returns CDR1 SGDLS and CDR2 YYNGEE. The CDR3 spans 16 residues. V lost 4 bases and J lost 4; bases outside the gene matches: 8. The chain's CDR3 is CASSPRLAGGEYEQYF. CDR3 nucleotide sequence: TGTGCCAGCAGCCCGCGACTAGCGGGGGGCGAGTACGAGCAGTACTTC.

The chain employs TRBV29-1 and TRBJ1-1; D ambiguous. CDR1 is SQVTM, CDR2 ANQGSEA, per germline. The CDR3 sequence is 14 residues long. The V and J ends lost 3 bases and 7 bases respectively, with 18 bases between them. The CDR3 is CSVDEHVRPVEAFF. CDR3 DNA sequence: TGCAGCGTTGATGAGCACGTGAGACCTGTTGAAGCTTTCTTT.

With respect to this clonotype: One end of the junction fails to match germline, which may point to a read error. This chain connects TRBV7-9 to TRBJ1-2; D remains unclear. In germline, CDR1 is SEHNR, CDR2 FQNEAQ (reference sequence). The CDR3 is made up of 11 amino acids. The DNA of the CDR3 is TGTGTCAGCAGCCTAGCGGGGGGCTACACCTTC. Translation: CVSSLAGGYTF.

V is TRBV20-1 and J is TRBJ2-7; D unclear. V gave up 1 base and J gave up 3 bases, with 10 bases separating them. CDR3 length equals 13 residues. Germline V gene data show CDR1 as DFQATT and CDR2 as SNEGSKA (reference sequence). The DNA of the CDR3 is TGCAGTGCTAGAGTCAGGTCTCGCTACGAGCAGTACTTC. Encoded protein: CSARVRSRYEQYF.

This clonotype was counted a few times. This chain connects TRBV7-9 to TRBJ1-4; D might be TRBD1 (5 bases). The germline V and J ends were trimmed by 2 bases and 10 bases, with 14 bases remaining between them. Germline assignment: CDR1 SEHNR and CDR2 FQNEAQ (reference sequence). This CDR3 contains 14 residues. CDR3 in amino acids: CASSLKTGGGKLFF. In nucleotides, the CDR3 is TGTGCCAGCAGCTTAAAGACCGGGGGGGGAAAACTGTTTTTT.

This clonotype was counted between two and nine times. The chain couples TRBV11-1 to TRBJ2-3; D possibly corresponds to TRBD1 (5 bases). Trimming removed 7 bases at V and 4 bases at J, with 18 bases between. From germline, CDR1 is SGHAT and CDR2 FQDESV (reference sequence). The length of the CDR3 is 15 residues. The CDR3 spells CASTPTQRRADTQYF. CDR3 DNA sequence: TGTGCCAGCACCCCCACGCAGCGCAGGGCAGATACGCAGTATTTT.